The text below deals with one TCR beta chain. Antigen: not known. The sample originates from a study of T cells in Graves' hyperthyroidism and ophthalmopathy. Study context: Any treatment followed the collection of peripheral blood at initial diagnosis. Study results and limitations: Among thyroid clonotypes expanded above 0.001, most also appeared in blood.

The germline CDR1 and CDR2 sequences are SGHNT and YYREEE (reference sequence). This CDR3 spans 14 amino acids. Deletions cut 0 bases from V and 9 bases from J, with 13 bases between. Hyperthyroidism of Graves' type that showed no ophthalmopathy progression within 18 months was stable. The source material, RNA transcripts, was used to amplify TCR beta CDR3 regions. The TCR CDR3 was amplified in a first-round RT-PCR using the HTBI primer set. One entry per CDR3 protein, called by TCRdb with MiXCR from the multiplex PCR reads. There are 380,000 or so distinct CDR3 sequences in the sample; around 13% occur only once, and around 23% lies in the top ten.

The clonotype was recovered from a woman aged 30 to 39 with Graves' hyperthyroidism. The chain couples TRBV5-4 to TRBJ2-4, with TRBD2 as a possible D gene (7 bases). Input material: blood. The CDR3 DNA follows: TGTGCCAGCAGCTTGGACGTGGGAGGGGGCATTCAGTACTTC. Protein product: CASSLDVGGGIQYF.